Listed below are T cell receptor beta chains from one sample, sequenced in a study of post-analysis software for immune sequencing data. MiXCR, run by TCRdb on the PCR reads, gives a single entry per CDR3 protein. The sample lists fewer than 850,000 distinct CDR3 sequences, about 43% occurring once. Material for sequencing was blood. These receptor sequences come from a girl between 10 and 17 years old with multiple sclerosis. Each CDR3 is given with its conserved first and last residue. The order of the fields is J gene, D gene, CDR3 length, V gene, clone size, CDR3 protein, CDR3 DNA. D genes are given only for firm matches. Not every row has a clone size; where given, it reads once, few, many or a size class.

>TRBJ2-7|-|11|TRBV15|few
CATSGSYEQYF
TGTGCCACCAGCGGGTCCTACGAGCAGTACTTC
>TRBJ1-2|-|13|TRBV20-1|few
CSAPGQENYGYTF
TGCAGTGCCCCCGGTCAGGAGAACTATGGCTACACCTTC
>TRBJ2-7|-|13|TRBV27|-
CASSLKVDYEQYF
TGTGCCAGCAGTTTAAAGGTTGACTACGAGCAGTACTTC
>TRBJ2-1|TRBD2|17|TRBV20-1|-
CSAQPGLAGGPRNEQFF
TGCAGTGCGCAGCCGGGACTAGCGGGAGGACCTAGGAATGAGCAGTTCTTC
>TRBJ1-1|-|14|TRBV25-1|-
CASSSRGGNTEAFF
TGTGCCAGCAGTTCCCGGGGGGGGAACACTGAAGCTTTCTTT
>TRBJ2-7|TRBD2|18|TRBV20-1|-
CSARYQTSGRASYYEQYF
TGCAGTGCTAGATACCAGACTAGCGGGAGGGCAAGCTACTACGAGCAGTACTTC
>TRBJ2-3|-|14|TRBV20-1|-
CSASVYWGTDTQYF
TGCAGTGCTAGTGTTTATTGGGGAACAGATACGCAGTATTTT
>TRBJ2-5|TRBD1|19|TRBV15|-
CATSRDPLFGTGGRETQYF
TGTGCCACCAGCAGAGATCCGTTGTTTGGGACAGGGGGCCGGGAGACCCAGTACTTC
>TRBJ1-1|TRBD1|16|TRBV4-2|-
CASSRRADRGNTEAFF
TGTGCCAGCAGCCGCCGCGCGGACAGGGGGAACACTGAAGCTTTCTTT
>TRBJ1-2|TRBD1|16|TRBV7-8|-
CASSLRNRGPGYGYTF
TGTGCCAGCAGCTTACGGAACAGGGGGCCTGGCTATGGCTACACCTTC
>TRBJ1-2|TRBD1|12|TRBV29-1|few
CSVVQGVYGYTF
TGCAGCGTTGTACAGGGGGTCTATGGCTACACCTTC
>TRBJ2-4|-|15|TRBV7-8|few
CASSLSPVAKNIQYF
TGTGCCAGCAGCTTAAGCCCGGTAGCCAAAAACATTCAGTACTTC
>TRBJ2-7|-|16|TRBV20-1|-
CSAGGGDPDPLYEQYF
TGCAGTGCTGGGGGTGGGGACCCCGACCCTCTCTACGAGCAGTACTTC
>TRBJ2-5|-|16|TRBV11-2|-
CASSLGQPPDGETQYF
TGTGCCAGCAGCTTAGGCCAGCCACCCGATGGAGAGACCCAGTACTTC
>TRBJ2-1|TRBD2|16|TRBV7-2|few
CASSLRTSGTHLEQFF
TGTGCCAGCAGCTTGCGGACTAGCGGTACCCACCTCGAGCAGTTCTTC
>TRBJ2-7|-|18|TRBV29-1|-
CSVEDTKPNGSLNYEQYF
TGCAGCGTTGAAGATACCAAACCCAACGGGAGCTTGAACTACGAGCAGTACTTC
>TRBJ2-7|-|13|TRBV6-5|-
CASSSHKPYEQYF
TGTGCCAGCAGTAGCCACAAACCCTACGAGCAGTACTTC
>TRBJ2-3|-|17|TRBV9|-
CASSGILGTGAEDTQYF
TGTGCCAGCAGCGGCATATTGGGGACGGGAGCAGAAGATACGCAGTATTTT
>TRBJ2-3|TRBD2|18|TRBV13|few
CASSTGSGRRWSTDTQYF
TGTGCCAGCAGTACGGGGAGCGGGAGGAGGTGGAGCACAGATACGCAGTATTTT
>TRBJ1-2|TRBD1|15|TRBV6-5|-
CASSYSGTGDYGYTF
TGTGCCAGCAGTTACTCCGGGACAGGGGACTATGGCTACACCTTC
>TRBJ2-7|TRBD1|13|TRBV29-1|few
CSARQGATDEQYF
TGCAGCGCCCGACAGGGAGCTACTGATGAGCAGTACTTC
>TRBJ1-5|-|14|TRBV20-1|-
CSARDPSGNQPQHF
TGCAGTGCTAGAGATCCTTCAGGGAATCAGCCCCAGCATTTT
>TRBJ2-1|-|18|TRBV13|-
CASSSDGSSGPPDDEQFF
TGTGCCAGCAGCTCAGACGGCAGCTCCGGGCCTCCCGATGATGAGCAGTTCTTC
>TRBJ2-7|-|13|TRBV6-6|few
CASVADGSYEQYF
TGTGCCAGCGTGGCCGATGGTAGCTACGAGCAGTACTTC
>TRBJ2-7|-|14|TRBV28|-
CASSSEVPSYEQYF
TGTGCCAGCAGTTCCGAGGTCCCGAGCTACGAGCAGTACTTC
>TRBJ2-1|-|11|TRBV10-3|few
CAISESSLSFF
TGTGCCATCAGTGAGTCGAGTCTTTCGTTCTTC
>TRBJ2-1|TRBD2|15|TRBV7-7|-
CASSGTLAGYNEQFF
TGTGCTAGCAGCGGGACACTAGCGGGATACAATGAGCAGTTCTTC
>TRBJ2-1|-|14|TRBV6-6|few
CASRMEIPYNEQFF
TGTGCCAGCAGAATGGAGATACCATACAATGAGCAGTTCTTC
>TRBJ2-5|TRBD2|14|TRBV6-5|few
CASRGLAGVETQYF
TGTGCCAGCAGGGGACTAGCGGGAGTGGAGACCCAGTACTTC
>TRBJ1-2|-|15|TRBV6-5|few
CASSYSGRGVYGYTF
TGTGCCAGCAGTTACTCGGGCAGGGGAGTCTATGGCTACACCTTC
>TRBJ2-5|-|16|TRBV9|-
CASSVGRAGVYETQYF
TGTGCCAGCAGCGTAGGGCGGGCAGGGGTCTATGAGACCCAGTACTTC
>TRBJ2-7|TRBD2|15|TRBV7-8|few
CASSPRLAGPYEQYF
TGTGCCAGCAGCCCCCGACTAGCGGGTCCCTACGAGCAGTACTTC
>TRBJ2-7|-|11|TRBV9|-
CASNRSSEQYF
TGTGCCAGCAATCGCTCCTCTGAGCAGTACTTC